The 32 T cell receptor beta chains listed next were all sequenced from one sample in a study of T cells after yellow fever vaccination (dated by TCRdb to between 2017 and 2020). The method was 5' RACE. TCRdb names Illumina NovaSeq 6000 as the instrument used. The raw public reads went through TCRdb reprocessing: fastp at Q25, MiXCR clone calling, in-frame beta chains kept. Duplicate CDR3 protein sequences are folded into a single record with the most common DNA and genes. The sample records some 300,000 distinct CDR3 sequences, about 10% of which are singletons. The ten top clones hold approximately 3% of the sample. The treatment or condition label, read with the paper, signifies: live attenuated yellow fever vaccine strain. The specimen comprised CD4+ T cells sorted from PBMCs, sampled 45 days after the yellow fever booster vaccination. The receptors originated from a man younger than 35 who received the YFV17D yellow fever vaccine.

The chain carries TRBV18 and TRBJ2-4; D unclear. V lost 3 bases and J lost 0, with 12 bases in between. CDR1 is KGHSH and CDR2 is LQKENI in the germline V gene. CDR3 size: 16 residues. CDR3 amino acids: CASSPMATLAKNIQYF. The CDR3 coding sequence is TGTGCCAGCTCACCGATGGCTACCCTAGCCAAAAACATTCAGTACTTC. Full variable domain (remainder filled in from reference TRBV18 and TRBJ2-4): NAGVMQNPRHLVRRRGQEARLRCSPMKGHSHVYWYRQLPEEGLKFMVYLQKENIIDESGMPKERFSAEFPKEGPSILRIQQVVRGDSAAYFCASSPMATLAKNIQYFGAGTRLSVL.

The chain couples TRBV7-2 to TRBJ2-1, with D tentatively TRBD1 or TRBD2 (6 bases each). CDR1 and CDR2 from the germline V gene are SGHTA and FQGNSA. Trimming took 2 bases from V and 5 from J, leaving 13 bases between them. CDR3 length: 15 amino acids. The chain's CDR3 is CASSLRWGADNEQFF. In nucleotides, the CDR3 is TGTGCCAGCAGCTTACGATGGGGGGCGGACAATGAGCAGTTCTTC.

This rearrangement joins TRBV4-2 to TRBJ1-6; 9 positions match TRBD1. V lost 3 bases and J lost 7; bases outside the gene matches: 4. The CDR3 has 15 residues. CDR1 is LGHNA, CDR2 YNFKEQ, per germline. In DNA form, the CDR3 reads TGTGCCAGCAGCCAGGATGACAGGGGGAATTCACCCCTCCACTTT. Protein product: CASSQDDRGNSPLHF.

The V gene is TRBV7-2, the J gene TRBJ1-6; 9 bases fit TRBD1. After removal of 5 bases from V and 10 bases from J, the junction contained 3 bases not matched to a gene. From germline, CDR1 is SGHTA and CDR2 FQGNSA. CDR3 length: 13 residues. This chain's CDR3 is CASSNDRGSPLHF. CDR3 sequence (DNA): TGTGCCAGCAGCAACGACAGGGGGTCACCCCTCCACTTT.

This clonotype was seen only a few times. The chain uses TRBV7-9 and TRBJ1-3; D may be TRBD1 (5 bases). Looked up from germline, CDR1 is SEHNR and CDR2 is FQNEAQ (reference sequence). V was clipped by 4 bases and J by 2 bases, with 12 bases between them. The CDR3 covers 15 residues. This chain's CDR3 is CASSSFQGAGNTIYF. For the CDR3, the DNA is TGTGCCAGCAGCTCCTTCCAGGGAGCTGGAAACACCATATATTTT.

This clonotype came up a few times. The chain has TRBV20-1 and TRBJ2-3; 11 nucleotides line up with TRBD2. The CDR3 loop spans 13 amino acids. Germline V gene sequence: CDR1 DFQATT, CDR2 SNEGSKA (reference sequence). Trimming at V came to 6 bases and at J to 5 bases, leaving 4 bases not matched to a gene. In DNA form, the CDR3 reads TGCAGTGCCCTAGGGACTAGCGGAGATACGCAGTATTTT. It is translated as CSALGTSGDTQYF.

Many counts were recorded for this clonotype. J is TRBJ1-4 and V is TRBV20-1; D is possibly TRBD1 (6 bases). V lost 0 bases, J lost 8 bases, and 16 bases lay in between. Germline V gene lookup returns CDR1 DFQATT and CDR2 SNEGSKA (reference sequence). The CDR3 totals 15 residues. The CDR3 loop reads CSARDLAGDHEKLFF. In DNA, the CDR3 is TGCAGTGCTAGAGATCTGGCAGGGGATCACGAAAAACTGTTTTTT.

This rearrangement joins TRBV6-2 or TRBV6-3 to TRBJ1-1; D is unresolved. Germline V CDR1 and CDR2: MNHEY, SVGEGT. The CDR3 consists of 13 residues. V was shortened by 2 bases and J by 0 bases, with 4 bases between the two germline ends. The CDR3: CASSYRVNTEAFF. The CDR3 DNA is TGTGCCAGCAGTTACAGGGTGAACACTGAAGCTTTCTTT.

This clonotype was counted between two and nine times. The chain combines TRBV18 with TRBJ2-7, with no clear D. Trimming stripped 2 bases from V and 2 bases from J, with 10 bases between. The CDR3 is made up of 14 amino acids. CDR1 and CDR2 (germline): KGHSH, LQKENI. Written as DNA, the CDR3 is TGTGCCAGCTCACCATCGAGTTCGACCTACGAGCAGTACTTC. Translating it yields CASSPSSSTYEQYF.

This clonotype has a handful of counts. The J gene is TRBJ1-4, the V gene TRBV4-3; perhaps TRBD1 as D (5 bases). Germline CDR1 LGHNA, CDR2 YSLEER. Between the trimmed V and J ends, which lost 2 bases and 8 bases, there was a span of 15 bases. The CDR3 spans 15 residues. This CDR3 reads CASSQISGAGEKLFF. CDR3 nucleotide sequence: TGCGCCAGCAGCCAAATATCTGGGGCTGGCGAAAAACTGTTTTTT.

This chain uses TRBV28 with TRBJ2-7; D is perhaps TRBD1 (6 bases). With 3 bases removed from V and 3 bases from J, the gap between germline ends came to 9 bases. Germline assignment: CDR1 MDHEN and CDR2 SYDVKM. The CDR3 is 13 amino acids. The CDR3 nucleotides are TGTGCCAGCAGTTTTGCCAGGGGCTACGAGCAGTACGTC. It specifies CASSFARGYEQYV.

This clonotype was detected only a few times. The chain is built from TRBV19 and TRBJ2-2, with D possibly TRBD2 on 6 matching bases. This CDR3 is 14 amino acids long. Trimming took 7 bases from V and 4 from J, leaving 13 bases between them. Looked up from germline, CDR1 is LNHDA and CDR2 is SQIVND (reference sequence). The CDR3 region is CASKELGGTGELFF. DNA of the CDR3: TGTGCCAGTAAGGAGCTCGGGGGCACCGGGGAGCTGTTTTTT.

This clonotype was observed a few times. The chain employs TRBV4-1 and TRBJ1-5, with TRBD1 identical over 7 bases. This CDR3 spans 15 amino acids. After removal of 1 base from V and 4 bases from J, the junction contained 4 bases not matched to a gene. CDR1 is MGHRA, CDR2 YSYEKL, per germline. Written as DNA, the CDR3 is TGCGCCAGCAGCCAAGTGGGACAGATAAATCAGCCCCAGCATTTT. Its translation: CASSQVGQINQPQHF.

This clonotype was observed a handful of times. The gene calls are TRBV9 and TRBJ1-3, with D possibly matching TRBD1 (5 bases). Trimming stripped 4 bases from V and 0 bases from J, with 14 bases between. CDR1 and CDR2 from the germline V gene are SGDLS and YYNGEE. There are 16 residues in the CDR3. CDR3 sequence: CASSHTTGGSGNTIYF. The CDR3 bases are TGTGCCAGCAGCCACACAACGGGGGGCTCTGGAAACACCATATATTTT.

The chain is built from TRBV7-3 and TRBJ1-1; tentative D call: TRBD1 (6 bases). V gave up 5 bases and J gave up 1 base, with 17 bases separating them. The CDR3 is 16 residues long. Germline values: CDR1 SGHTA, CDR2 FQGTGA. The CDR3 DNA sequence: TGTGCCAGCAGCCTCCGAGGGGGGCTCCCGAACACTGAAGCTTTCTTT. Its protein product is CASSLRGGLPNTEAFF. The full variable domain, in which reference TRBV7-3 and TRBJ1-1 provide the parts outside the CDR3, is GAGVSQTPSNKVTEKGKYVELRCDPISGHTALYWYRQSLGQGPEFLIYFQGTGAADDSGLPNDRFFAVRPEGSVSTLKIQRTERGDSAVYLCASSLRGGLPNTEAFFGQGTRLTVV.

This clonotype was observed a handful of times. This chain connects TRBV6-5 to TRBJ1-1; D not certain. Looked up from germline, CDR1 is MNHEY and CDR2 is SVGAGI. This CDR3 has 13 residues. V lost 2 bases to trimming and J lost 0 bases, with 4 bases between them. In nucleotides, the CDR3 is TGTGCCAGCAGTTACGGGATGAACACTGAAGCTTTCTTT. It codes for CASSYGMNTEAFF.

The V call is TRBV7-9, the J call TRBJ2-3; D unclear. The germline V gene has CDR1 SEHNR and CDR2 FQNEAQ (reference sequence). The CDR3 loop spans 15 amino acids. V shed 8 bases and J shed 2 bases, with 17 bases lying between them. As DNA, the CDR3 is TGTGCCAGCGCCCTAAGTAGAGTATCCACAGATACGCAGTATTTT. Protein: CASALSRVSTDTQYF. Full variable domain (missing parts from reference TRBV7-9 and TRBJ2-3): DTGVSQNPRHKITKRGQNVTFRCDPISEHNRLYWYRQTLGQGPEFLTYFQNEAQLEKSRLLSDRFSAERPKGSFSTLEIQRTEQGDSAMYLCASALSRVSTDTQYFGPGTRLTVL.

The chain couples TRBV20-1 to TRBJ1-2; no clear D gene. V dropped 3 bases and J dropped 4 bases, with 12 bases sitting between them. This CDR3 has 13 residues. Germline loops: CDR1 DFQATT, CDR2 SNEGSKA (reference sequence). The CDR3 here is CSASWGVGYGYTF. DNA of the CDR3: TGCAGTGCTAGCTGGGGAGTGGGCTATGGCTACACCTTC.

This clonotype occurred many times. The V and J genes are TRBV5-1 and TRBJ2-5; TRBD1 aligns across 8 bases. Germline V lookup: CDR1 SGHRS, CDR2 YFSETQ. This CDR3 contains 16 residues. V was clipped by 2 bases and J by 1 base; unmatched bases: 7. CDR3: CASSFFGTGTQETQYF. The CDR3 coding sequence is TGCGCCAGCAGCTTTTTCGGGACAGGCACCCAAGAGACCCAGTACTTC.

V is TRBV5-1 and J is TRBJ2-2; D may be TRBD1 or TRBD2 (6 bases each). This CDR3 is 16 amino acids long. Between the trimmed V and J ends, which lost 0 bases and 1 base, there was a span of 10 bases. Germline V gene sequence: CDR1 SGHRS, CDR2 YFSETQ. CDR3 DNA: TGCGCCAGCAGCTTGGAACAGGGAGGGAACACCGGGGAGCTGTTTTTT. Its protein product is CASSLEQGGNTGELFF. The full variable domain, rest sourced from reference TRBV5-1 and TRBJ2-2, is KAGVTQTPRYLIKTRGQQVTLSCSPISGHRSVSWYQQTPGQGLQFLFEYFSETQRNKGNFPGRFSGRQFSNSRSEMNVSTLELGDSALYLCASSLEQGGNTGELFFGEGSRLTVL.

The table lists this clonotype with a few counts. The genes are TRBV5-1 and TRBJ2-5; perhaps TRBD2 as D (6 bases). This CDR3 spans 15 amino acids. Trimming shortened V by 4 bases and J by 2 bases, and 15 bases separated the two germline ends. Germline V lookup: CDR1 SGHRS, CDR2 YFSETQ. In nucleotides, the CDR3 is TGCGCCAGCAGCGTAAGCCGGGGGAAACAAGAGACCCAGTACTTC. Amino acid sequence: CASSVSRGKQETQYF.

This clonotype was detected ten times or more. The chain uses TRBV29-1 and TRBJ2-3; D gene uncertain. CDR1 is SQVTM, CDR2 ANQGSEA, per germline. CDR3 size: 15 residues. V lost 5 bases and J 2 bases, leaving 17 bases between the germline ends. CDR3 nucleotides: TGCAGCGTTTCCTGGGCAGATACTTTCACAGATACGCAGTATTTT. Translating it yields CSVSWADTFTDTQYF.

Here the CDR3 DNA reads TGTGCCAGCAGTCGCGCCGGGCAGGGAAACACCATATATTTT. Translated, it gives CASSRAGQGNTIYF. This chain uses TRBV7-9 with TRBJ1-3; no firm D call. Germline loops: CDR1 SEHNR, CDR2 FQNEAQ (reference sequence). The CDR3 runs 14 residues. The V end was cut by 6 bases, the J end by 4 bases, with 13 bases between. The full variable domain, completed using reference TRBV7-9 and TRBJ1-3, is DTGVSQNPRHKITKRGQNVTFRCDPISEHNRLYWYRQTLGQGPEFLTYFQNEAQLEKSRLLSDRFSAERPKGSFSTLEIQRTEQGDSAMYLCASSRAGQGNTIYFGEGSWLTVV.

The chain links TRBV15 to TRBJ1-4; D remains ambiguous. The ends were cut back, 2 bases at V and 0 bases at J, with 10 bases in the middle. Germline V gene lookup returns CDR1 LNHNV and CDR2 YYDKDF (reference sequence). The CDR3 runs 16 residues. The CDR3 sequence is CATSRLDRPTNEKLFF. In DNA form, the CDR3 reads TGTGCCACCAGCAGACTGGACCGGCCAACTAATGAAAAACTGTTTTTT.

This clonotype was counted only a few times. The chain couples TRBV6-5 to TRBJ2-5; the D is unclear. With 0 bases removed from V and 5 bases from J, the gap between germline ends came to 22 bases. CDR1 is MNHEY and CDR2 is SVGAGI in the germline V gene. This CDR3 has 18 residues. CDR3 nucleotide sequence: TGTGCCAGCAGTTACTCTTCCTCGGCTATCGCCCTGGGGGAGACCCAGTACTTC. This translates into CASSYSSSAIALGETQYF.

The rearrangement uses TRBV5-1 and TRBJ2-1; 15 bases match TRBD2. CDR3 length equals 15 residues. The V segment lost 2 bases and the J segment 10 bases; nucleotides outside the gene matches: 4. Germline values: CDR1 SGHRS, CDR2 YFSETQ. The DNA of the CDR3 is TGCGCCAGCAGCTTCCCGGGACTAGCGGGGGGAGAGCAGTTCTTC. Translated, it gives CASSFPGLAGGEQFF.

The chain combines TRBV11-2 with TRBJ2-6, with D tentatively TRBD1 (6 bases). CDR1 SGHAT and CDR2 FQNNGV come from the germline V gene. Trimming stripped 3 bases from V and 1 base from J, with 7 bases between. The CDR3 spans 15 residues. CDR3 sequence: CASSFQGSGANVLTF. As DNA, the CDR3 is TGTGCCAGCAGCTTCCAGGGGTCTGGGGCCAACGTCCTGACTTTC.

The CDR3, as DNA: TGTGCCAGCACCCCCGGGGGTAGGGGCACAGATACGCAGTATTTT. Its translation: CASTPGGRGTDTQYF. The chain joins TRBV28 to TRBJ2-3; TRBD2 might be the D (6 bases). V shed 7 bases and J shed 1 base, with 15 bases lying between them. Germline values: CDR1 MDHEN, CDR2 SYDVKM. This CDR3 has 15 amino acids. The variable domain in full, completed from reference TRBV28 and TRBJ2-3, reads DVKVTQSSRYLVKRTGEKVFLECVQDMDHENMFWYRQDPGLGLRLIYFSYDVKMKEKGDIPEGYSVSREKKERFSLILESASTNQTSMYLCASTPGGRGTDTQYFGPGTRLTVL.

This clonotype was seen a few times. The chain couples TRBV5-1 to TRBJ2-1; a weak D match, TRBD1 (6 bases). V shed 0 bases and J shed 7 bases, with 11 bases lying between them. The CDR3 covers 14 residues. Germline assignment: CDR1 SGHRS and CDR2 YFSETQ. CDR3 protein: CASSLVPGENEQFF. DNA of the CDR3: TGCGCCAGCAGCTTGGTTCCAGGGGAGAATGAGCAGTTCTTC.

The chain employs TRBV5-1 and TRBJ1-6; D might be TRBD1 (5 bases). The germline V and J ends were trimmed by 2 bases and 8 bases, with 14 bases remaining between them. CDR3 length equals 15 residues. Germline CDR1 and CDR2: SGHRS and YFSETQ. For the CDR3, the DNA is TGCGCCAGCAGCTTAGGGGCCACGGAATATTCACCCCTCCACTTT. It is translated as CASSLGATEYSPLHF.

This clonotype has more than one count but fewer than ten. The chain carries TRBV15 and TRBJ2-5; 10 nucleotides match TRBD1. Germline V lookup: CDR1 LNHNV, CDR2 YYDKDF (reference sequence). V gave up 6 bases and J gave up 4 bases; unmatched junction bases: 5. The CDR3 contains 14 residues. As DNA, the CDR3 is TGTGCCACCAGACGGGACAGGGGAGGAGAGACCCAGTACTTC. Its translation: CATRRDRGGETQYF.

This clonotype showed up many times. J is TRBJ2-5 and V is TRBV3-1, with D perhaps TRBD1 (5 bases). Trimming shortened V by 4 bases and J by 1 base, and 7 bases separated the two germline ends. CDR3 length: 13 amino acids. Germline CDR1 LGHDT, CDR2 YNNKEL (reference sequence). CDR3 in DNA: TGTGCCAGCAGCCGTGGGGCCCAAGAGACCCAGTACTTC. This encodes CASSRGAQETQYF.